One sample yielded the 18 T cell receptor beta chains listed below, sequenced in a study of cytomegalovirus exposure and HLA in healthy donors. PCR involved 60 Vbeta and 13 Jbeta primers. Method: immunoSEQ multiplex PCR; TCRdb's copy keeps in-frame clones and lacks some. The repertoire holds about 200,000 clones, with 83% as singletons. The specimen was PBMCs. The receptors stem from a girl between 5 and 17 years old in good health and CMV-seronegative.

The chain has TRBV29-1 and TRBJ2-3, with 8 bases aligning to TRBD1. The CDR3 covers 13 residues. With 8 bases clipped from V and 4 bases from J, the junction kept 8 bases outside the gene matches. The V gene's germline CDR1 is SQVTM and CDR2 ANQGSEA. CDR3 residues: CSLDRDQADTQYF. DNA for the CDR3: TGCAGCTTGGACAGGGATCAAGCAGATACGCAGTATTTT.

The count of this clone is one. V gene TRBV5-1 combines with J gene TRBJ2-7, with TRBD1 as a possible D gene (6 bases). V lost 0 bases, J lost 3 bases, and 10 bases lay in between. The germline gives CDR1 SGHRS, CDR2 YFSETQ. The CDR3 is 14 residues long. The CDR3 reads CASSLAQGVYEQYF. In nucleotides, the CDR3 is TGCGCCAGCAGCTTGGCACAGGGCGTCTACGAGCAGTACTTC.

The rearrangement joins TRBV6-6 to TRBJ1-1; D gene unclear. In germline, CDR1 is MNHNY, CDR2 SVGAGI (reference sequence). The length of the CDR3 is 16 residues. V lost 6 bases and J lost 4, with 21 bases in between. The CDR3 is CASRSRTGRGGTEAFF. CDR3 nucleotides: TGTGCCAGCAGGTCGCGGACTGGACGCGGCGGCACTGAAGCTTTCTTT.

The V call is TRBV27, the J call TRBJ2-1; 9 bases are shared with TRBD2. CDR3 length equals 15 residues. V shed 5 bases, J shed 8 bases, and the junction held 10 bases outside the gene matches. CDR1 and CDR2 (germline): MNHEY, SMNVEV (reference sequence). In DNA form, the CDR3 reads TGTGCCAGCAGTCTCCGACTAGCGGTGGTCGATGAGCAGTTCTTC. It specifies CASSLRLAVVDEQFF.

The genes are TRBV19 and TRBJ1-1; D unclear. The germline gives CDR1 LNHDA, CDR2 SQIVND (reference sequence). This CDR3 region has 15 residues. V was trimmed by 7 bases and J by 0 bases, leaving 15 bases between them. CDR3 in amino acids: CASTSEAALNTEAFF. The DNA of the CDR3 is TGTGCCAGTACGTCCGAGGCCGCCTTGAACACTGAAGCTTTCTTT.

The CDR3 coding sequence is TGTGCCACCACCCGACATGCCCAAGAGACCCAGTACTTC. Protein: CATTRHAQETQYF. V usage is TRBV15 and J usage is TRBJ2-5; D remains ambiguous. Germline CDR1 is LNHNV and CDR2 is YYDKDF (reference sequence). CDR3 size: 13 residues. The V gene lost 7 bases and the J gene lost 1 base, with 10 bases spanning the gap. Variable domain in full (rest from reference TRBV15 and TRBJ2-5): DAMVIQNPRYQVTQFGKPVTLSCSQTLNHNVMYWYQQKSSQAPKLLFHYYDKDFNNEADTPDNFQSRRPNTSFCFLDIRSPGLGDTAMYLCATTRHAQETQYFGPGTRLLVL.

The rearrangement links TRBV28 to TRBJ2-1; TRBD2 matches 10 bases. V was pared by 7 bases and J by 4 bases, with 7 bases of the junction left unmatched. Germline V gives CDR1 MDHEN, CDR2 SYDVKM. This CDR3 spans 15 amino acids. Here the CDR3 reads CASKSSGSGYNEQFF. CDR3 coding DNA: TGTGCCAGCAAATCTAGCGGGAGCGGGTACAATGAGCAGTTCTTC. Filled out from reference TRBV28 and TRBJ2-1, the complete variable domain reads DVKVTQSSRYLVKRTGEKVFLECVQDMDHENMFWYRQDPGLGLRLIYFSYDVKMKEKGDIPEGYSVSREKKERFSLILESASTNQTSMYLCASKSSGSGYNEQFFGPGTRLTVL.

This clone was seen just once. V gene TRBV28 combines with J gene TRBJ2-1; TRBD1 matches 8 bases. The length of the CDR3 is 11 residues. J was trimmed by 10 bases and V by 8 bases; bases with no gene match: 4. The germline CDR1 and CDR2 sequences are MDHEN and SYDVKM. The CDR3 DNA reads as TGTGCCAGCCAGGGGGCGCGGGAGCAGTTCTTC. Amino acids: CASQGAREQFF.

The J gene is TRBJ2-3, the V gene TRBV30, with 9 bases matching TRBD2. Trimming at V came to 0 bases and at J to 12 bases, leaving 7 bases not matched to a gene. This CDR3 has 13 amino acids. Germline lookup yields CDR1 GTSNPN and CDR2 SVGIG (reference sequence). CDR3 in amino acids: CAWSVPAGGSQYF. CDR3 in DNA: TGTGCCTGGAGTGTACCGGCGGGGGGGTCTCAGTATTTT.

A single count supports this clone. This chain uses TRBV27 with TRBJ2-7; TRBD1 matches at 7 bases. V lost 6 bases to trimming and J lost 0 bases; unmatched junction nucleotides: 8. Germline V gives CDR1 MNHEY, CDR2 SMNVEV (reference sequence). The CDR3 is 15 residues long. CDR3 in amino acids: CASSKTGVHSYEQYF. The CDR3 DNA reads TGTGCCAGCAGCAAAACAGGGGTACACTCCTACGAGCAGTACTTC.

The CDR3 nucleotides read TGTGCCAGCAGTTTTCAGGTCAATCAGCCCCAGCATTTT. It is translated as CASSFQVNQPQHF. The V and J genes are TRBV28 and TRBJ1-5; D not resolved. V shed 3 bases and J shed 3 bases, with 6 bases lying between them. The CDR3 totals 13 residues. The germline V gene encodes CDR1 MDHEN and CDR2 SYDVKM. Full variable domain (outside the CDR3, taken from reference TRBV28 and TRBJ1-5): DVKVTQSSRYLVKRTGEKVFLECVQDMDHENMFWYRQDPGLGLRLIYFSYDVKMKEKGDIPEGYSVSREKKERFSLILESASTNQTSMYLCASSFQVNQPQHFGDGTRLSIL.

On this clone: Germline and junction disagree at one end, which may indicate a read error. This CDR3 is CSSSSDRGTSGANVLTF. CDR3 DNA sequence: TGTTCCAGCAGCTCTGACAGGGGAACCTCTGGGGCCAACGTCCTGACTTTC. V is TRBV7-9 and J is TRBJ2-6; 8 nucleotides line up with TRBD1. This CDR3 region has 17 residues. CDR1 is SEHNR, CDR2 FQNEAQ, per germline (reference sequence).

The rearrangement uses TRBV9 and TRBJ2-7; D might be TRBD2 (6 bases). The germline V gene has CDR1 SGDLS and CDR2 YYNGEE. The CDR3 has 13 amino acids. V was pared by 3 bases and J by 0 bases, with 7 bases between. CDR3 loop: CASSAGLSYEQYF. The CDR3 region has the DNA TGTGCCAGCAGCGCGGGACTCTCCTACGAGCAGTACTTC.

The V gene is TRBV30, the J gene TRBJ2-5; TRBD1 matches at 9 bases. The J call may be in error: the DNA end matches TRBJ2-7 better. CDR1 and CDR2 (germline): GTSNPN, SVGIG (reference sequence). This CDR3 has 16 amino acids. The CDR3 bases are TGTGCCTGGAGCGCGGACCGAGGGACAGGGTTCAACGAGCAGTACTTC. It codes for CAWSADRGTGFNEQYF.

The CDR3 DNA is TGTGCCAGCATCCGGCAGGGGGCCACTGTCGGCTATGGCTACACCTTC. This translates into CASIRQGATVGYGYTF. The J gene is TRBJ1-2, the V gene TRBV2, with 8 positions matching TRBD1. Germline CDR1 SNHLY, CDR2 FYNNEI. The CDR3 totals 16 residues. V dropped 7 bases and J dropped 4; count of bases not matched to a gene: 14. Using reference TRBV2 and TRBJ1-2 for the parts outside the CDR3, the full variable domain is EPEVTQTPSHQVTQMGQEVILRCVPISNHLYFYWYRQILGQKVEFLVSFYNNEISEKSEIFDDQFSVERPDGSNFTLKIRSTKLEDSAMYFCASIRQGATVGYGYTFGSGTRLTVV.

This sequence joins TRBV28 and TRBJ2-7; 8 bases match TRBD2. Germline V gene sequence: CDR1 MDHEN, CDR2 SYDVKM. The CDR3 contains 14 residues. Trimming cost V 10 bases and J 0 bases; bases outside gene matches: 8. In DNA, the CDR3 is TGTGCCACCATCCGGGGGGGCGGCTCCTACGAGCAGTACTTC. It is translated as CATIRGGGSYEQYF.

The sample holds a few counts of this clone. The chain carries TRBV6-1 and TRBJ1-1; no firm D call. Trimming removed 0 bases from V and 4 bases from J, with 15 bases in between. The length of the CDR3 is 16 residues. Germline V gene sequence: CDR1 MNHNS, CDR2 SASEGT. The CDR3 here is CASSEAQEWLGTEAFF. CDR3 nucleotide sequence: TGTGCCAGCAGTGAAGCTCAGGAATGGTTGGGCACTGAAGCTTTCTTT.

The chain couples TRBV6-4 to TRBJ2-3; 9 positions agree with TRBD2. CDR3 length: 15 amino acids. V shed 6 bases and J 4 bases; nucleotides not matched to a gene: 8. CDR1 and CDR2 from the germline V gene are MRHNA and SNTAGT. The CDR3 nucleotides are TGTGCCAGCAGGCCCGTAGCGGGAGTATCAGATACGCAGTATTTT. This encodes CASRPVAGVSDTQYF.